The subject of this entry is one TCR beta chain. The target antigen is unknown. This specimen comes from a study of T cell responses to AZD1222 COVID-19 vaccine. General study findings and limits: Repertoire sampling happened only post peak T cell response.

Assay used: immunoSEQ multiplex PCR; TCRdb lists only in-frame clones, some missing. The top ten clones hold 0.55% of a sample with about 270,000 clones, 85% to 95% of them seen once. The CDR3 spans 19 residues. The germline V gene encodes CDR1 SGDLS and CDR2 YYNGEE. The V segment lost 4 bases and the J segment 0 bases; nucleotides outside the gene matches: 15. This TCR was recovered from an adult who received the AZD1222 COVID-19 vaccine. The chain employs TRBV9 and TRBJ1-3; 8 bases map to TRBD1. The material sequenced was peripheral blood, taken 28 days after the second AZD1222 dose. The CDR3 here is CASSLGVGQGAISGNTIYF. The DNA of the CDR3 is TGTGCCAGCAGCCTAGGTGTTGGGCAGGGGGCTATCTCTGGAAACACCATATATTTT.